This TCR beta chain emerged from a study of blood T cell repertoires in COVID-19. In the study overall: The origin of the acute and convalescent COVID-19 samples was the United States, Italy and Spain.

The CDR3 has 14 amino acids. Germline V gives CDR1 SGHKS, CDR2 YYEKEE (reference sequence). V was clipped by 1 base and J by 4 bases, with 11 bases between them. Generated by immunoSEQ multiplex PCR, the TCRdb table keeps only in-frame clones and is missing some. This sample has about 150,000 clones, with over 65% found just once. The sample comprised PBMCs or T cells enriched from blood (not recorded which). The genes are TRBV5-5 and TRBJ1-1; D perhaps matches TRBD1 (5 bases). The source of this sequence is a woman between 45 and 65 years old who had recovered from COVID-19. The CDR3 DNA reads TGTGCCAGCAGCTTGAGGGGCGAGGTCACTGAAGCTTTCTTT. Its protein is CASSLRGEVTEAFF. Based on the CDR3 plus reference TRBV5-5 and TRBJ1-1, the full variable domain is DAGVTQSPTHLIKTRGQQVTLRCSPISGHKSVSWYQQVLGQGPQFIFQYYEKEERGRGNFPDRFSARQFPNYSSELNVNALLLGDSALYLCASSLRGEVTEAFFGQGTRLTVV.